This record looks at one T cell receptor (beta chain) sequence and its context. What it binds is unknown. This sample was included in a study of cytomegalovirus exposure and HLA in healthy donors. It was with 60 Vbeta and 13 Jbeta primers that the PCR ran. Method: immunoSEQ multiplex PCR; TCRdb's copy keeps in-frame clones and lacks some. This sample has approximately 100,000 clones, with over 60% found just once. Deletions cut 2 bases from V and 1 base from J, with 11 bases between. Germline CDR1 is ENHRY and CDR2 is SYGVKD. The CDR3 is 15 amino acids. Study outcomes and limitations: When analyzed later, a missense DCLRE1C variant was found to be linked to TCR beta V- and J-gene trimming. Because they were indistinguishable, some V segments, including TRBV6-2 and TRBV6-3, were excluded. Across donors, presence/absence analyses took sequencing depth to be roughly uniform. Links to common viral pathogens appeared, in a later analysis, for several of the most significant clusters.

Sequences were obtained from PBMCs. This sequence originates from a woman aged 18 to 35 in good health and CMV-seropositive. The V gene is TRBV10-3, the J gene TRBJ2-5, with D maybe TRBD2 (6 bases). CDR3 coding DNA: TGTGCCATCAGTGAGGATCTAGCGAGCCAAGAGACCCAGTACTTC. Translated: CAISEDLASQETQYF.